This T cell receptor beta chain was sequenced in a study of blood T cell repertoires in COVID-19. Study summary: Samples came from the United States, Italy and Spain, spanning acute and convalescent COVID-19. The analysed material was cDNA or gDNA that came from T cells, B-cell-depleted T cells, or PBMCs.

Original handling: For nucleated cells, counts were estimated from reference gene primer amplification. Clones were sequenced by immunoSEQ multiplex PCR, and TCRdb holds only the in-frame ones, with some missing. Clone size and the V and J calls come from that table; the DNA yielded D and trimming. Of approximately 88,000 clones in the sample, about 90% were seen once. The TCR originated in a woman between 45 and 60 years old in a cohort sampled during active COVID-19. The sequenced sample was peripheral blood.

The CDR3 DNA sequence: TGTGCCAGCAGGAGACAGGATTTTCAGCCCCAGTATTTT. Protein product: CASRRQDFQPQYF. The chain combines TRBV6-5 with TRBJ1-5, with D tentatively TRBD1 (6 bases). TRBJ2-3 explains the end of the DNA better; the J call may be wrong. Germline V gene lookup returns CDR1 MNHEY and CDR2 SVGAGI. The CDR3 runs to 13 residues.